Shown below are 20 T cell receptor beta chains from a single sample sequenced in a study of CD8+CD57+ T cells in acquired aplastic anemia. The use of genomic DNA as template underpinned the TCR beta VDJ and CDR3 profiling. Via MiXCR, TCRdb re-called the reads, giving one row per CDR3 protein. The data show about 190,000 distinct CDR3 sequences, with around 65% seen just once and approximately 44% held by the top ten. The sequenced sample consisted of sorted CD4+, CD8+, or CD8+CD57+ T cells (not recorded which) from PBMCs. These TCRs come from a human donor with severe aplastic anemia or a healthy control (not recorded which).

This rearrangement joins TRBV6-1 to TRBJ2-7, with a tentative D call TRBD2 (6 bases). The germline V gene has CDR1 MNHNS and CDR2 SASEGT. This CDR3 spans 15 amino acids. V dropped 6 bases and J dropped 0 bases, with 15 bases sitting between them. The CDR3 sequence is CASRDGTSLSYEQYF. The CDR3 DNA sequence: TGTGCCAGCAGAGACGGGACTTCCCTCTCCTACGAGCAGTACTTC.

The chain is built from TRBV24-1 and TRBJ2-1; TRBD1 matches 9 bases. From germline, CDR1 is KGHDR and CDR2 SFDVKD. This CDR3 contains 17 residues. The junction had 7 bases not matched to a gene; V was cut back by 3 bases and J by 2 bases. The CDR3 sequence: CATSDKIGTGTYNEQFF. CDR3 sequence (DNA): TGTGCCACCAGTGATAAGATCGGGACAGGGACCTACAATGAGCAGTTCTTC.

The chain is built from TRBV7-3 and TRBJ2-1; D is possibly TRBD1 (6 bases). This CDR3 region has 16 residues. Germline loops: CDR1 SGHTA, CDR2 FQGTGA. Trimming took off 3 bases at V and 10 bases at J, with 22 bases between the two ends. In DNA form, the CDR3 reads TGTGCCAGCAGCTTGGGGGCCGGTGGGGGAGACGGAGAGCAGTTCTTC. Encoded protein: CASSLGAGGGDGEQFF.

The CDR3 reads CASSYGAANGKGELFF. The CDR3 bases are TGTGCCAGCAGTTACGGGGCGGCCAATGGGAAAGGGGAGCTGTTTTTT. The chain has TRBV27 and TRBJ2-2, with D perhaps assigned TRBD1 or TRBD2 (5 bases each). Germline assignment: CDR1 MNHEY and CDR2 SMNVEV (reference sequence). V lost 4 bases and J lost 8, with 20 bases in between. CDR3 size: 16 residues.

In DNA, the CDR3 is TGTGCCAGCAGTCCCCTCAGGGGTGAATTTGAAACTAATGAAAAACTGTTTTTT. It codes for CASSPLRGEFETNEKLFF. The chain joins TRBV6-2 or TRBV6-3 to TRBJ1-4; D might be TRBD1 (6 bases). Germline loops: CDR1 MNHEY, CDR2 SVGEGT. The CDR3 spans 18 residues. Trimming left V 5 bases short and J 1 base short, with 20 bases between.

This chain links TRBV29-1 with TRBJ2-1, with TRBD1 matching over 10 bases. Germline CDR1 reads SQVTM; CDR2 reads ANQGSEA. CDR3 length equals 14 residues. The junction had 7 bases not matched to a gene; V was cut back by 6 bases and J by 5 bases. The CDR3 here is CSVLNGQGDNEQFF. CDR3 nucleotides: TGCAGCGTCTTGAATGGACAGGGGGACAATGAGCAGTTCTTC.

This sequence joins TRBV19 and TRBJ2-7, with 9 bases matching TRBD1. Per germline, CDR1 LNHDA and CDR2 SQIVND (reference sequence). CDR3 size: 16 residues. Trimming cost V 1 base and J 0 bases; bases outside gene matches: 4. The CDR3 is CASSIAGQGNSYEQYF. The CDR3 nucleotides read TGTGCCAGTAGTATAGCGGGACAGGGCAACTCCTACGAGCAGTACTTC.

The rearrangement links TRBV7-9 to TRBJ2-5, with 7 bases aligning to TRBD1. CDR3 size: 13 residues. The germline gives CDR1 SEHNR, CDR2 FQNEAQ (reference sequence). With 8 bases clipped from V and 2 bases from J, the junction kept 5 bases outside the gene matches. The CDR3 loop reads CASGVGQQETQYF. The CDR3 DNA sequence: TGTGCCAGCGGCGTGGGACAGCAAGAGACCCAGTACTTC.

This sequence joins TRBV19 and TRBJ2-5, with D perhaps matching TRBD1 (5 bases). The CDR3 is made up of 14 amino acids. V gave up 3 bases and J gave up 3 bases, with 11 bases separating them. Looked up from germline, CDR1 is LNHDA and CDR2 is SQIVND (reference sequence). Here the CDR3 DNA reads TGTGCCAGTAGTATCGGCAGGGCTGAAGAGACCCAGTACTTC. Encoded protein: CASSIGRAEETQYF.

This clonotype was counted at least ten times. The CDR3 here is CASSLEVHEQYF. The CDR3 nucleotides are TGTGCCAGCAGCTTGGAAGTACACGAGCAGTACTTC. The chain recombines TRBV11-2 with TRBJ2-7; D remains ambiguous. The V and J ends lost 3 bases and 5 bases respectively, with 8 bases between them. Germline V gives CDR1 SGHAT, CDR2 FQNNGV. The CDR3 spans 12 residues.

This rearrangement joins TRBV7-9 to TRBJ2-7; D gene ambiguous. Germline V gives CDR1 SEHNR, CDR2 FQNEAQ (reference sequence). This CDR3 spans 12 amino acids. Deletions cut 1 base from V and 5 bases from J, with 6 bases between. CDR3 nucleotide sequence: TGTGCCAGCAGCTTAGAGGTCAACGAGCAGTACTTC. This codes for CASSLEVNEQYF.

The chain combines TRBV19 with TRBJ2-3; TRBD2 matches 7 bases. The CDR3 runs to 14 residues. After removal of 6 bases from V and 6 bases from J, the junction contained 9 bases not matched to a gene. CDR1 LNHDA and CDR2 SQIVND come from the germline V gene (reference sequence). The CDR3, as DNA: TGTGCCAGTAGCCTCAATCCGCGGGGGGATACGCAGTATTTT. Translating it yields CASSLNPRGDTQYF.

This clonotype was seen a handful of times. This chain joins TRBV24-1 and TRBJ1-1, with TRBD1 as a possible D gene (5 bases). CDR3 length: 14 amino acids. The germline V and J ends were trimmed by 3 bases and 0 bases, with 7 bases remaining between them. From germline, CDR1 is KGHDR and CDR2 SFDVKD. CDR3 amino acids: CATSDPGMNTEAFF. CDR3 nucleotide sequence: TGTGCCACCAGTGATCCAGGGATGAACACTGAAGCTTTCTTT.

The CDR3 loop is CASSPVQGALAGELFF. The CDR3 DNA follows: TGTGCCAGCAGCCCCGTCCAGGGGGCTCTTGCCGGGGAGCTGTTTTTT. This rearrangement joins TRBV3-1 to TRBJ2-2; 8 bases fit TRBD1. With 4 bases clipped from V and 6 bases from J, the junction kept 10 bases outside the gene matches. This CDR3 is built from 16 residues. CDR1 LGHDT and CDR2 YNNKEL come from the germline V gene (reference sequence).

The CDR3 bases are TGTGCCAGCAGCTTGGGGACAGGGTTTATCAATCAGCCCCAGCATTTT. Translation: CASSLGTGFINQPQHF. V gene TRBV7-9 combines with J gene TRBJ1-5, with TRBD1 matching 9 bases. Germline CDR1 SEHNR, CDR2 FQNEAQ (reference sequence). This CDR3 spans 16 amino acids. V lost 3 bases to trimming and J lost 3 bases; unmatched junction nucleotides: 6.

The chain uses TRBV5-4 and TRBJ2-5; unclear D gene. V was trimmed by 2 bases and J by 2 bases, leaving 4 bases between them. There are 12 residues in the CDR3. Germline CDR1 and CDR2: SGHNT and YYREEE (reference sequence). The CDR3, as DNA: TGTGCCAGCAGCTTACCTCAAGAGACCCAGTACTTC. It yields the protein CASSLPQETQYF.

Points on this clonotype: Since the CDR3 does not end with the conserved phenylalanine or tryptophan, this likely comes from a read error. The chain employs TRBV5-1 and TRBJ2-7; 11 bases map to TRBD1. J gave up 5 bases and V 4 bases, and 5 bases lay outside the gene matches. Per germline, CDR1 SGHRS and CDR2 YFSETQ. This CDR3 is built from 14 residues. CDR3 sequence: CASSHGQGAHEQYL. For the CDR3, the DNA is TGCGCCAGCAGCCACGGACAGGGGGCCCACGAGCAGTACCTC.

The V call is TRBV20-1, the J call TRBJ2-7, with D unresolved. There are 13 residues in the CDR3. Germline V lookup: CDR1 DFQATT, CDR2 SNEGSKA (reference sequence). The V end was cut by 0 bases, the J end by 0 bases, with 6 bases between. The CDR3 loop is CSARDGYSYEQYF. DNA of the CDR3: TGCAGTGCTAGAGATGGCTACTCCTACGAGCAGTACTTC.

The chain recombines TRBV29-1 with TRBJ2-2, with 9 bases matching TRBD2. CDR1 is SQVTM and CDR2 is ANQGSEA in the germline V gene. The CDR3 loop spans 15 amino acids. The V gene end was trimmed by 6 bases and the J gene end by 0 bases; junction bases not matched to a gene: 5. CDR3 sequence: CSVLASGTNTGELFF. Written as DNA, the CDR3 is TGCAGCGTACTTGCTAGCGGGACGAACACCGGGGAGCTGTTTTTT.

This sequence joins TRBV7-3 and TRBJ1-2, with 7 nucleotides matching TRBD1. The CDR3 is made up of 12 amino acids. Trimming cost V 5 bases and J 8 bases; bases outside gene matches: 5. Germline V gives CDR1 SGHTA, CDR2 FQGTGA. The CDR3 nucleotides read TGTGCCAGCAGCCGTACAGGGGAGGGCTACACCTTC. Its protein product is CASSRTGEGYTF.